This entry features one T cell receptor beta chain sequence. Antigen specificity is unknown. Amplified TCR beta CDR3 regions derived from RNA transcripts. An initial round of RT-PCR targeting the TCR CDR3 relied on the HTBI primer set. TCRdb ran MiXCR on the multiplex PCR reads and lists one entry per CDR3 protein. Of a few hundred thousand distinct CDR3 sequences listed, 15% to 18% were seen once; the top ten hold approximately 7%. Reasons for excluding patients were uncontrolled infection, other autoimmune disease, pregnancy or lactation. Isolation of PBMCs was performed on approximately 10 ml fresh peripheral blood. This specimen comes from a study of T cells in Graves' hyperthyroidism and ophthalmopathy. Germline CDR1 reads DFQATT; CDR2 reads SNEGSKA (reference sequence). With V trimmed by 1 base and J by 6 bases, 8 bases remained unmatched. The CDR3 consists of 15 residues. Points from the study as a whole: Blood samples included most of the expanded thyroid clonotypes exceeding 0.001. Before onset, by a median of approximately 6.8 months, the model predicted ophthalmopathy.

The V and J genes are TRBV20-1 and TRBJ2-1; 8 bases fit TRBD2. The TCR was taken from a woman in her 30s with Graves' hyperthyroidism. The sequenced material came from blood. In DNA form, the CDR3 reads TGCAGTGCTAGAGTGGGTAGCGGGGCTTTCAATGAGCAGTTCTTC. This gives the protein CSARVGSGAFNEQFF.